Sequencing of this T cell receptor (beta chain) was carried out in a study of cytomegalovirus exposure and HLA in healthy donors. CDR3 length: 14 amino acids. Germline V gene sequence: CDR1 SQVTM, CDR2 ANQGSEA. V was clipped by 0 bases and J by 4 bases, with 12 bases between them. Amplification used 60 Vbeta primers and 13 Jbeta primers. Profiled with immunoSEQ multiplex PCR; TCRdb holds only in-frame clones, not every one. The sample holds about 200,000 clones, more than 70% seen once. Specimen: PBMCs. The TCR comes from a woman aged 35 to 49 in good health and CMV-seronegative. V gene TRBV29-1 combines with J gene TRBJ1-1; D is perhaps TRBD1 (5 bases). DNA for the CDR3: TGCAGCGTTGAAGATCGGGGGGGAGGCACTGAAGCTTTCTTT. It translates to CSVEDRGGGTEAFF.